What follows are 3 T cell receptor beta chains derived from one specimen sequenced in a study of identical twins. Each CDR3 protein gets one entry after TCRdb re-called the 5' RACE reads with MiXCR. The sample consists of around 680,000 distinct CDR3 sequences, around 8.6% of them appearing once. This sample was shared with a second study, whose subject was yellow fever vaccine responses in identical twins.

Specimen: PBMCs. The receptors were gathered from a woman younger than 35 in good health.

This clonotype was observed a few times. The chain recombines TRBV28 with TRBJ1-1, with TRBD1 identical over 7 bases. The germline V gene encodes CDR1 MDHEN and CDR2 SYDVKM. V lost 4 bases, J lost 8 bases, and 7 bases stayed unmatched. CDR3 length equals 13 residues. The CDR3 DNA is TGTGCCAGCAGTTCTTGGACAGGAGTAGAAGCTTTCTTT. Protein product: CASSSWTGVEAFF.

Here the CDR3 DNA reads TGTGCCAGTAGAGCGAGGGCCTATAATTCACCCCTCCACTTT. The encoded protein is CASRARAYNSPLHF. The chain couples TRBV2 to TRBJ1-6, with D hard to call. The CDR3 has 14 amino acids. Looked up from germline, CDR1 is SNHLY and CDR2 is FYNNEI. V lost 9 bases and J 2 bases, leaving 11 bases between the germline ends. The full variable domain, its missing parts supplied by reference TRBV2 and TRBJ1-6, is EPEVTQTPSHQVTQMGQEVILRCVPISNHLYFYWYRQILGQKVEFLVSFYNNEISEKSEIFDDQFSVERPDGSNFTLKIRSTKLEDSAMYFCASRARAYNSPLHFGNGTRLTVT.

This clonotype was found a few times. The V and J genes are TRBV7-9 and TRBJ1-1, with D hard to call. Germline V gene sequence: CDR1 SEHNR, CDR2 FQNEAQ (reference sequence). The V and J ends lost 3 bases and 3 bases respectively, with 17 bases between them. CDR3 length: 16 amino acids. The CDR3 DNA is TGTGCCAGCAGCTTCCCGGAGCTTGGCCTCGACACTGAAGCTTTCTTT. Protein: CASSFPELGLDTEAFF.